This T cell receptor beta chain was recovered during a study of blood T cell repertoires in COVID-19. In the study overall: Material from acute and convalescent COVID-19 was sourced from the United States, Italy and Spain. PBMCs, B-cell-depleted T cells, or T cells provided the cDNA or gDNA that made up the material.

V shed 8 bases, J shed 8 bases, and the junction held 7 bases outside the gene matches. Germline CDR1 reads MNHNS; CDR2 reads SASEGT. CDR3 length: 12 amino acids. Measured with immunoSEQ multiplex PCR; TCRdb has only the in-frame clones, and not every one. This sample carries approximately 97,000 clones, around 85% of them seen once, and the ten largest clones take roughly 37%. This clonotype was obtained from a man at least 80 years old with acute or convalescent COVID-19. The chain employs TRBV6-1 and TRBJ1-2; 8 nucleotides line up with TRBD1. Sequencing was carried out using peripheral blood. This chain's CDR3 is CASRAGGMGYTF. As DNA, the CDR3 is TGTGCCAGCCGGGCAGGGGGCATGGGCTACACCTTC.